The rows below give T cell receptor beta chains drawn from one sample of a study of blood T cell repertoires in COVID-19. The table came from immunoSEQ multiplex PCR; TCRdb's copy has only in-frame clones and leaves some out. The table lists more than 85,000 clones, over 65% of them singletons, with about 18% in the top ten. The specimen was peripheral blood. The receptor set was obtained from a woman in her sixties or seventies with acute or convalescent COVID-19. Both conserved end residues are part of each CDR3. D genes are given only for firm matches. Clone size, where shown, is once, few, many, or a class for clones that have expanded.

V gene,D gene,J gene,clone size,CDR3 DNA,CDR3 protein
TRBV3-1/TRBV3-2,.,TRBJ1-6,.,TGTGCCAGCAGCCAAGAAGGGGCGGCACCCCTCCACTTT,CASSQEGAAPLHF
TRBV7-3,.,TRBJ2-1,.,TGTGCCAGCAGCTTGGCGGCACTCTCCTACAATGAGCAGTTCTTC,CASSLAALSYNEQFF
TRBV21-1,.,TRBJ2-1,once,TGTGCCAGCAGCAAGATTAACAGGGTTCTGGATGAGCAGTTCTTC,CASSKINRVLDEQFF
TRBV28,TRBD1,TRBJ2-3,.,TGTGCCAGCAGTTATTGGGGGACAGGGCGTAGCACAGATACGCAGTATTTT,CASSYWGTGRSTDTQYF
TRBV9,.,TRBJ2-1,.,TGTGCCAGCAGCGTAGCCGGGGGCTCCTACAATGAGCAGTTCTTC,CASSVAGGSYNEQFF
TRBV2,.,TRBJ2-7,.,TGTGCCAGCAGGGGCGCAGGTATATACGAGCAGTACTTC,CASRGAGIYEQYF
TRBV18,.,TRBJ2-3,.,TGTGCCAGCTCACCACAGCTGTTCACAGATACGCAGTATTTT,CASSPQLFTDTQYF
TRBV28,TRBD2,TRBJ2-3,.,TGTGCCAGCAGCTCACTGGGACTAGCGCACACAGATACGCAGTATTTT,CASSSLGLAHTDTQYF
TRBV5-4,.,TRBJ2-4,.,TGTGCCAGCAGCCAAATCGGGACTGGAGGGGCCAAAAACATTCAGTACTTC,CASSQIGTGGAKNIQYF
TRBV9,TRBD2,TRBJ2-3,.,TGTGCCAGCAGCGTAGGGGAGCGGGGGGGCCGAGATACGCAGTATTTT,CASSVGERGGRDTQYF
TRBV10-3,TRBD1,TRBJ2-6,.,TGTGCCATCAGTGATACCACCGGGACAGGCAGGACCGGGGCCAACGTCCTGACTTTC,CAISDTTGTGRTGANVLTF
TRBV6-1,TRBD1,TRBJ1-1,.,TGTGCCAGCAGTGAAGTTTGGGGACAGACGAACACTGAAGCTTTCTTT,CASSEVWGQTNTEAFF
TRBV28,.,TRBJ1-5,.,TGTGCCAGCAGCCAAAGAAGTTGGGGGCTTGGTCAGCCCCAGCATTTT,CASSQRSWGLGQPQHF
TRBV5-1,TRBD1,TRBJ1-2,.,TGCGCCAGCAGCTGGGGGACAGGCGGCTATTTTTACTATGGCTACACCTTC,CASSWGTGGYFYYGYTF
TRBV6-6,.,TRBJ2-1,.,TGTGCCAGCAGTTACTCGACTTACTTCCTTGAGCAGTTCTTC,CASSYSTYFLEQFF
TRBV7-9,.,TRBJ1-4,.,TGTGCCAGCAGCTCCGACAGGCGGGGGGCAACTAATGAAAAACTGTTTTTT,CASSSDRRGATNEKLFF
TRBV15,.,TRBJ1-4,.,TGTGCCACCAGCAACCCCCCAGGGGCGAGTGAAAAACTGTTTTTT,CATSNPPGASEKLFF
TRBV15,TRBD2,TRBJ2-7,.,TGTGCCACCAGCAGAGAGGGCGGGAGCTCCTACGAGCAGTACTTC,CATSREGGSSYEQYF
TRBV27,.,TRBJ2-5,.,TGTGCCAGCAGTTTAAGGCGGGAAGAGACCCAGTACTTC,CASSLRREETQYF
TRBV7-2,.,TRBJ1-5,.,TGTGCCAGCAGCGAGCGGGTGGGGGGAAGTCAGCCCCAGCATTTT,CASSERVGGSQPQHF
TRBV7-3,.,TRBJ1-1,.,TGTGCCAGCAGCTTCGTTCCAGGGTCCACTGAAGCTTTCTTT,CASSFVPGSTEAFF
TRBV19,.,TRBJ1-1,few,TGTGCCAGTAGATCTACCGGGGGGACAACTGAAGCTTTCTTT,CASRSTGGTTEAFF
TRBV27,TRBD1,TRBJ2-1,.,TGTGCCAGCAGTAGCAAACAGGGGGCTTCCTACAATGAGCAGTTCTTC,CASSSKQGASYNEQFF
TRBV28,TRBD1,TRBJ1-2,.,TGTGCCAGCAGTCCCGACAGGGGGCGGGGCTACACCTTC,CASSPDRGRGYTF
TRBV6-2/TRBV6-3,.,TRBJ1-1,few,TGTGCCAGCAGTACCTCACGGACACCTGAAGCTTTCTTT,CASSTSRTPEAFF
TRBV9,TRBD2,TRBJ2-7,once,TGTGCCAGCAGCGTCGGGACTAGCGGGAAGATAGTGCAGTACTTC,CASSVGTSGKIVQYF
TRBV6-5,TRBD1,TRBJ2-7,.,TGTGCCAGCGGTCGACAGGGCACCTACGAGCAGTACTTC,CASGRQGTYEQYF
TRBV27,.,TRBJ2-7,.,TGTGCCAGCAGTTTATCACAGGACCCATTGGACGAGCAGTACTTC,CASSLSQDPLDEQYF
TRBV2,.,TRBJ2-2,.,TGTGCCAGCAGTGAAGCCCCGACCGGGGAGCTGTTTTTT,CASSEAPTGELFF
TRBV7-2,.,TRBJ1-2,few,TGTGCCAGCAGCTCTAGACAGTATGGCTACACCTTC,CASSSRQYGYTF
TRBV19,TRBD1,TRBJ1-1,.,TGTGCCAGTACCTCGACAGGGGTAGCTTTCTTT,CASTSTGVAFF
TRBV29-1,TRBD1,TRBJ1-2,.,TGCAGCGTGGGACAGGGGAGTTCATATGGCTACACCTTC,CSVGQGSSYGYTF
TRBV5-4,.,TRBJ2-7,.,TGTGCCAGCAGCTGGGCCGGGACAACCTACGAGCAGTACTTC,CASSWAGTTYEQYF
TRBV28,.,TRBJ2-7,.,TGTGCCAGCAGTTCGAGCTCCTACGAGCAGTACTTC,CASSSSSYEQYF
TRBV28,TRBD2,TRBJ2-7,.,TGTGCCAGCAACACCCCAACCAGGACTAGCGGGAGGTCTTTCCGGGAGCAGTACTTC,CASNTPTRTSGRSFREQYF
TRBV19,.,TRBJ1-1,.,TGTGCCAGTAGATCGGCGGGCCTCAACACTGAAGCTTTCTTT,CASRSAGLNTEAFF
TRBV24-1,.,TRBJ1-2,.,TGTGCCACCAGTGATGGACAGACAAGAAAACTCTATGGCTACACCTTC,CATSDGQTRKLYGYTF
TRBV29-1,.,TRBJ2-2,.,TGCAGCGTTGAAAAGGGGTCCGGGGAGCTGTTTTTT,CSVEKGSGELFF
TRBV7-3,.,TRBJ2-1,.,TGTGCCAGCAGCAACGGGGAAGGTGAGCAGTTCTTC,CASSNGEGEQFF
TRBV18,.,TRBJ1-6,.,TGTGCCAGCTCACCATCACGGGGTGGAAATTCACCCCTCCACTTT,CASSPSRGGNSPLHF
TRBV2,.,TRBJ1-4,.,TGTGCCAGCAGCGAACAGGGTCTCCGTGAAAAACTGTTTTTT,CASSEQGLREKLFF
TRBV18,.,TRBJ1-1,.,TGTGCCAGCTCACCAGAGGTCATGAACACTGAAGCTTTCTTT,CASSPEVMNTEAFF